This entry features one T cell receptor beta chain sequence. These data belong to a study of T cell changes during pregnancy in multiple sclerosis. Sequenced by immunoSEQ multiplex PCR; TCRdb stores in-frame clones only, minus some. The data contain roughly 100,000 clones, around nine tenths of them singletons. This TCR was sampled from a female donor with multiple sclerosis, enrolled in a pregnancy study. The sequences come from peripheral blood, collected after pregnancy.

CDR3 loop: CASRTSLAGDETQYF. In nucleotides, the CDR3 is TGTGCCAGTAGGACGTCTCTAGCGGGAGATGAGACCCAGTACTTC. The gene calls are TRBV19 and TRBJ2-5, with 10 positions matching TRBD2. Trimming took 6 bases from V and 5 from J; bases not matched to a gene: 9. From germline, CDR1 is LNHDA and CDR2 SQIVND (reference sequence). The CDR3 totals 15 residues.